The next 28 T cell receptor beta chains were all read from a single sample in a study of identical twins. TCRdb independently ran MiXCR on the 5' RACE reads; one entry per CDR3 protein. The sample lists about 330,000 distinct CDR3 sequences, over 9% occurring once. This sample was shared with a second study, whose subject was yellow fever vaccine responses in identical twins.

Sequenced: CD8+ T cells sorted from blood. These receptor sequences come from a woman between 18 and 29 years old in good health.

The V call is TRBV5-6, the J call TRBJ2-5; possible D gene TRBD1, 5 bases. The CDR3 sequence is 13 residues long. Germline V gives CDR1 SGHDT, CDR2 YYEEEE. Trimming left V 2 bases short and J 5 bases short, with 10 bases between. CDR3 amino acids: CASSFLRDETQYF. The CDR3 nucleotides read TGTGCCAGCAGCTTTCTCAGGGATGAGACCCAGTACTTC. Looking up the rest from reference TRBV5-6 and TRBJ2-5 gives the full variable domain: DAGVTQSPTHLIKTRGQQVTLRCSPKSGHDTVSWYQQALGQGPQFIFQYYEEEERQRGNFPDRFSGHQFPNYSSELNVNALLLGDSALYLCASSFLRDETQYFGPGTRLLVL.

This clonotype was counted ten times or more. The J gene is TRBJ2-5, the V gene TRBV25-1; D gene ambiguous. This CDR3 region has 13 residues. Germline CDR1 MGHDK, CDR2 SYGVNS. V dropped 3 bases and J dropped 5 bases, with 10 bases sitting between them. CDR3 sequence: CASSEWLGETQYF. CDR3 nucleotides: TGTGCCAGCAGTGAGTGGTTGGGGGAGACCCAGTACTTC. The full variable domain, its missing parts supplied by reference TRBV25-1 and TRBJ2-5, is EADIYQTPRYLVIGTGKKITLECSQTMGHDKMYWYQQDPGMELHLIHYSYGVNSTEKGDLSSESTVSRIRTEHFPLTLESARPSHTSQYLCASSEWLGETQYFGPGTRLLVL.

The rearrangement joins TRBV2 to TRBJ2-7, with 11 positions matching TRBD2. The V segment lost 7 bases and the J segment 3 bases; nucleotides outside the gene matches: 5. The CDR3 consists of 14 residues. The germline gives CDR1 SNHLY, CDR2 FYNNEI. DNA for the CDR3: TGTGCCAGCACCCTCGGGACTAGCGGCTACGAGCAGTACTTC. It is translated as CASTLGTSGYEQYF.

Only a few counts were recorded for this clonotype. The rearrangement joins TRBV20-1 to TRBJ2-7, with D maybe TRBD1 (5 bases). V lost 0 bases and J 1 base, leaving 10 bases between the germline ends. Germline CDR1 DFQATT, CDR2 SNEGSKA (reference sequence). The CDR3 covers 14 residues. The CDR3: CSARDVQASYEQYV. For the CDR3, the DNA is TGCAGTGCTAGAGATGTACAGGCATCCTACGAGCAGTACGTC.

This rearrangement joins TRBV5-5 to TRBJ2-3; D possibly uses TRBD1 or TRBD2 (6 bases each). The CDR3 extends over 18 amino acids. V was cut by 2 bases and J by 1 base, with 20 bases left in between. The germline V gene encodes CDR1 SGHKS and CDR2 YYEKEE (reference sequence). CDR3 protein: CASSFFSGRGLGTDTQYF. The CDR3 nucleotides read TGTGCCAGCAGCTTTTTTTCAGGACGGGGGCTCGGCACAGATACGCAGTATTTT.

This clonotype showed up many times. The chain recombines TRBV4-1 with TRBJ2-1, with D maybe TRBD2 (6 bases). Per the germline V gene, CDR1 is MGHRA and CDR2 is YSYEKL. Deletions cut 1 base from V and 1 base from J, with 17 bases between. This CDR3 contains 18 residues. The CDR3 coding sequence is TGCGCCAGCAGCCAAGGTGCGCAGTGGCGGGGTTCCTACAATGAGCAGTTCTTC. Translation: CASSQGAQWRGSYNEQFF.

This clonotype was counted at least ten times. The chain uses TRBV4-1 and TRBJ2-7; no clear D gene. CDR1 MGHRA and CDR2 YSYEKL come from the germline V gene. Trimming left V 3 bases short and J 1 base short, with 13 bases between. The CDR3 consists of 15 residues. DNA for the CDR3: TGCGCCAGCAGCCAGTTTCCGGGTGGGTCCTACGAGCAGTACGTC. This sequence encodes CASSQFPGGSYEQYV.

The rearrangement joins TRBV6-2 or TRBV6-3 to TRBJ2-1; D may be TRBD1 (6 bases). V dropped 2 bases and J dropped 5 bases, with 10 bases sitting between them. Germline-derived CDR1 and CDR2 are MNHEY and SVGEGT. This CDR3 is built from 14 residues. For the CDR3, the DNA is TGTGCCAGCAGTTACGCGGACAGTCACAATGAGCAGTTCTTC. Its translation: CASSYADSHNEQFF.

The V call is TRBV27, the J call TRBJ2-2; TRBD2 matches 8 bases. The trim removed 6 bases at V and 5 bases at J, leaving 14 bases unmatched. Germline V CDR1 and CDR2: MNHEY, SMNVEV (reference sequence). The CDR3 is 17 residues long. The CDR3 spells CASSPNGAGGGTGELFF. The CDR3 nucleotides read TGTGCCAGCAGCCCCAACGGGGCGGGGGGTGGGACCGGGGAGCTGTTTTTT.

This clonotype was found a few times. The gene calls are TRBV7-9 and TRBJ2-1; 7 nucleotides line up with TRBD2. The CDR3 has 14 amino acids. V lost 5 bases, J lost 5 bases, and 6 bases stayed unmatched. Germline values: CDR1 SEHNR, CDR2 FQNEAQ (reference sequence). The chain's CDR3 is CASSPPGGHNEQFF. The CDR3 DNA is TGTGCCAGCAGCCCTCCGGGGGGTCACAATGAGCAGTTCTTC.

By share, this clonotype ranks as medium-sized. The chain combines TRBV20-1 with TRBJ1-4; D may be TRBD1 (6 bases). The germline V and J ends were trimmed by 6 bases and 5 bases, with 16 bases remaining between them. This CDR3 region has 14 residues. Germline CDR1 reads DFQATT; CDR2 reads SNEGSKA (reference sequence). CDR3 amino acids: CSAKGGQQNEKLFF. CDR3 DNA sequence: TGCAGTGCCAAGGGGGGGCAGCAAAATGAAAAACTGTTTTTT.

V and J are TRBV3-1 and TRBJ2-1; possible D gene TRBD1, 5 bases. V was pared by 7 bases and J by 0 bases, with 13 bases between. The CDR3 is made up of 15 amino acids. Germline CDR1 and CDR2: LGHDT and YNNKEL (reference sequence). CDR3 in amino acids: CASTDSARSYNEQFF. The CDR3 nucleotides are TGTGCCAGCACCGACAGCGCCCGCTCCTACAATGAGCAGTTCTTC.

This clonotype was counted between two and nine times. The chain carries TRBV25-1 and TRBJ2-1, with 8 bases aligning to TRBD2. This CDR3 has 16 amino acids. With 5 bases clipped from V and 8 bases from J, the junction kept 14 bases outside the gene matches. Per germline, CDR1 MGHDK and CDR2 SYGVNS. The CDR3 DNA sequence: TGTGCCAGCAGTCCATATGCCAGCGGGAGTATGTATGAGCAGTTCTTC. This gives the protein CASSPYASGSMYEQFF.

The rearrangement uses TRBV12-3 or TRBV12-4 and TRBJ1-4, with no clear D. V shed 2 bases and J shed 8 bases, with 6 bases lying between them. The CDR3 totals 12 residues. CDR3 residues: CASSLLVEKLFF. The CDR3 DNA sequence: TGTGCCAGCAGTTTATTGGTCGAAAAACTGTTTTTT.

In its sample, this clonotype was seen many times. CDR3 nucleotides: TGCAGCGCTCCGGGACAGGGGAACACTGAAGCTTTCTTT. It encodes CSAPGQGNTEAFF. The chain has TRBV29-1 and TRBJ1-1, with 9 bases aligning to TRBD1. V trimming: 7 bases; J trimming: 1 base; junction bases outside the gene matches: 4. The CDR3 consists of 13 residues. Germline lookup yields CDR1 SQVTM and CDR2 ANQGSEA.

This clonotype occurred a few times. This chain joins TRBV10-3 and TRBJ2-1; TRBD1 is a possible D gene (6 bases). Trimming removed 0 bases from V and 4 bases from J, with 16 bases in between. Germline-derived CDR1 and CDR2 are ENHRY and SYGVKD. The CDR3 spans 17 residues. CDR3 nucleotides: TGTGCCATCAGTGAGTCGAGTCAGGGGCCCTTATACAATGAGCAGTTCTTC. Residues: CAISESSQGPLYNEQFF.

This clonotype is a singleton in its sample. This may be a read error: a much more frequent sequence differs by one nucleotide. The chain couples TRBV6-1 to TRBJ2-1; 11 bases line up with TRBD2. Germline loops: CDR1 MNHNS, CDR2 SASEGT. CDR3 length: 14 residues. The J segment lost 9 bases and the V segment lost 8 bases, leaving 9 bases of the junction unmatched. The CDR3 DNA reads TGTGCCAGCGGTCCCACTAGCGGGAGACCTGAGCAGTTCTTC. The encoded protein is CASGPTSGRPEQFF.

This chain links TRBV24-1 with TRBJ2-1; 7 bases agree with TRBD2. Germline V gene sequence: CDR1 KGHDR, CDR2 SFDVKD. With 5 bases clipped from V and 8 bases from J, the junction kept 2 bases outside the gene matches. This CDR3 contains 12 residues. CDR3 amino acids: CATSGGSYEQFF. The CDR3, as DNA: TGTGCCACCAGTGGCGGGAGCTATGAGCAGTTCTTC.

This clonotype was seen a few times. This rearrangement joins TRBV5-5 to TRBJ2-3; D is unresolved. Germline V gene lookup returns CDR1 SGHKS and CDR2 YYEKEE (reference sequence). The CDR3 loop spans 14 amino acids. V gave up 1 base and J gave up 2 bases, with 8 bases separating them. The CDR3 loop is CASSLWQVTDTQYF. The CDR3 DNA sequence: TGTGCCAGCAGCTTGTGGCAGGTCACAGATACGCAGTATTTT.

The gene calls are TRBV2 and TRBJ2-7; TRBD1 matches at 9 bases. Germline V gives CDR1 SNHLY, CDR2 FYNNEI. J gave up 3 bases and V 4 bases, and 4 bases lay outside the gene matches. The CDR3 totals 14 residues. CDR3 bases: TGTGCCAGCAGTGTGGGGACAGGGAACTACGAGCAGTACGTC. Amino acid sequence: CASSVGTGNYEQYV.

This clonotype occurred many times. V usage is TRBV4-2 and J usage is TRBJ2-1; 15 bases line up with TRBD2. Germline V CDR1 and CDR2: LGHNA, YNFKEQ. Trimming at V came to 0 bases and at J to 9 bases, leaving 9 bases not matched to a gene. This CDR3 has 18 amino acids. The CDR3 loop is CASSQDRRGTSGRTEQFF. The CDR3 coding sequence is TGTGCCAGCAGCCAAGACCGGAGGGGGACTAGCGGGAGGACTGAGCAGTTCTTC.

This clonotype appeared a few times. This rearrangement joins TRBV7-9 to TRBJ2-7, with TRBD1 matching 9 bases. The CDR3 loop spans 15 amino acids. Trimming cost V 5 bases and J 5 bases; bases outside gene matches: 10. The germline gives CDR1 SEHNR, CDR2 FQNEAQ (reference sequence). CDR3 in DNA: TGTGCCAGCAGCCGCGGGACAGGGAGTTTGAACGAGCAGTACGTC. It translates to CASSRGTGSLNEQYV.

This clonotype was recorded a few times. The chain employs TRBV5-6 and TRBJ2-6; D uncertain. The V end was cut by 4 bases, the J end by 5 bases, with 13 bases between. This CDR3 region has 15 residues. Germline V CDR1 and CDR2: SGHDT, YYEEEE. The CDR3 spells CASSVDLLRANVLTF. The CDR3 coding sequence is TGTGCCAGCAGCGTCGATCTCTTGAGGGCCAACGTCCTGACTTTC.

This clonotype was detected many times. An end of the junction does not agree with germline; a read error may underlie this. The chain recombines TRBV4-1 with TRBJ1-5, with 7 bases fitting TRBD1. The CDR3 has 16 residues. Germline V CDR1 and CDR2: MGHRA, YSYEKL. The DNA for the CDR3 is TGCGCCAGCAGACAAGGGGGTCAGGGGGGGAATCAGCCCCAGCATTTT. This encodes CASRQGGQGGNQPQHF.

This clonotype was seen repeatedly, ten times or more. V and J are TRBV6-6 and TRBJ1-2, with a tentative D call TRBD1 (6 bases). The CDR3 sequence is 10 residues long. V was shortened by 9 bases and J by 6 bases, with 8 bases between the two germline ends. Germline-derived CDR1 and CDR2 are MNHNY and SVGAGI (reference sequence). CDR3 DNA sequence: TGTGCCAGAAAGGGGGATGGCTACACCTTC. Translated: CARKGDGYTF.

This clonotype has more than one count but fewer than ten. The chain employs TRBV12-3 or TRBV12-4 and TRBJ1-2; no reliable D call. The CDR3 sequence is 13 residues long. Trimming took 3 bases from V and 6 from J, leaving 11 bases between them. The CDR3 loop is CASSFLLNHGYTF. The CDR3 DNA is TGTGCCAGCAGTTTCCTACTGAATCATGGCTACACCTTC.

The V call is TRBV5-6, the J call TRBJ2-7, with TRBD2 matching over 14 bases. V lost 4 bases, J lost 6 bases, and 27 bases stayed unmatched. This CDR3 is 22 amino acids long. Germline-derived CDR1 and CDR2 are SGHDT and YYEEEE. The CDR3 here is CASSLTGGGLAGEWGGLREQYF. The CDR3 DNA reads as TGTGCCAGCAGCCTGACGGGCGGGGGACTAGCGGGAGAATGGGGCGGATTACGCGAGCAGTACTTC.

There are a few counts of this clonotype. This rearrangement joins TRBV6-5 to TRBJ2-3; 9 bases line up with TRBD1. Trimming cost V 4 bases and J 4 bases; bases outside gene matches: 6. There are 15 residues in the CDR3. Germline CDR1 is MNHEY and CDR2 is SVGAGI. The CDR3 is CASSSVTGGADTQYF. The CDR3 bases are TGTGCCAGCAGTTCCGTGACAGGGGGAGCAGATACGCAGTATTTT.